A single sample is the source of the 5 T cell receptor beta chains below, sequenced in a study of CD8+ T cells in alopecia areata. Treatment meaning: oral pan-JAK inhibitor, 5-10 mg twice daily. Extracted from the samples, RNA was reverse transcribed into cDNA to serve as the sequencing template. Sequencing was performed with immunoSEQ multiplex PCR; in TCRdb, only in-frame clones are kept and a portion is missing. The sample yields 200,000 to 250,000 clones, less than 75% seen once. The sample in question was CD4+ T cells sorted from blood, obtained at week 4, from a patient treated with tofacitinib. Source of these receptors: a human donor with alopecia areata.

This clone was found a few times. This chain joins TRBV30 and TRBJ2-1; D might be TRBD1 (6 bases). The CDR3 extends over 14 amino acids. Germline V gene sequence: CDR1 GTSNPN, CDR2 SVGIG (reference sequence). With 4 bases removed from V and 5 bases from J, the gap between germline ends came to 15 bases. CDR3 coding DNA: TGTGCCTGGACAGGGGTTCCGAATGACAATGAGCAGTTCTTC. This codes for CAWTGVPNDNEQFF.

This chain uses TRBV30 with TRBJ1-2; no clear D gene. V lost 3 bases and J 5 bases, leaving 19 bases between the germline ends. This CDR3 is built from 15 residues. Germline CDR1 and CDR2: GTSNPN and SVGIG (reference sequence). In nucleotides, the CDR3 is TGTGCCTGGAGCAGAGTAGTGGGAAACCATTATGGCTACACCTTC. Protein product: CAWSRVVGNHYGYTF.

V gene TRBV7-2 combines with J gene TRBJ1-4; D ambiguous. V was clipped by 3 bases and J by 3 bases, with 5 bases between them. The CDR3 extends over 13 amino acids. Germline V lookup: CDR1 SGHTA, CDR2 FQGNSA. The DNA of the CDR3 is TGTGCCAGCAGCTTTCTCCCTAATGAAAAACTGTTTTTT. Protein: CASSFLPNEKLFF.

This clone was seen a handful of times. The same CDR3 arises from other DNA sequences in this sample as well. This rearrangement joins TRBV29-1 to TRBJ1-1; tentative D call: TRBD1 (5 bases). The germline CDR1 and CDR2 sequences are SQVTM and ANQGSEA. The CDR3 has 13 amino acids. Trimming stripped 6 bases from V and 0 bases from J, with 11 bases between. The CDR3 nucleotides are TGCAGCGTAGCAGGGATAATGAACACTGAAGCTTTCTTT. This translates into CSVAGIMNTEAFF.

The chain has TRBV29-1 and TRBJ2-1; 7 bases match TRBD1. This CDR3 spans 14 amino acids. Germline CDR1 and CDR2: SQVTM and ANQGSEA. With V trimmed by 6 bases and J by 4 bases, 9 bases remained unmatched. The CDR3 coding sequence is TGCAGCGTGGGAACCGGGACAGCTTACAATGAGCAGTTCTTC. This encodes CSVGTGTAYNEQFF.